This note documents a single T cell receptor (beta chain) sequence. This sample is part of a study of human versus mouse CDR3 diversity and MHC coevolution. Assay used: immunoSEQ multiplex PCR; TCRdb lists only in-frame clones, some missing. Among about 77,000 clones, 80% to 95% were seen once, and the ten largest hold approximately 0.15%. V was clipped by 0 bases and J by 1 base; unmatched bases: 5. Per the germline V gene, CDR1 is SGHRS and CDR2 is YFSETQ. The CDR3 is made up of 16 amino acids. The V call is TRBV5-1, the J call TRBJ1-1; 8 bases fit TRBD1. Sequences were obtained from naive CD4+ T cells from blood. Subset here: CD45RO-negative CD62L-positive naive CD4 T cells. The TCR originated in a person between 30 and 69 years old in good health. CDR3 sequence (DNA): TGCGCCAGCAGCTTGGCTTTCGACAGGGGGAACACTGAAGCTTTCTTT. Its translation: CASSLAFDRGNTEAFF.